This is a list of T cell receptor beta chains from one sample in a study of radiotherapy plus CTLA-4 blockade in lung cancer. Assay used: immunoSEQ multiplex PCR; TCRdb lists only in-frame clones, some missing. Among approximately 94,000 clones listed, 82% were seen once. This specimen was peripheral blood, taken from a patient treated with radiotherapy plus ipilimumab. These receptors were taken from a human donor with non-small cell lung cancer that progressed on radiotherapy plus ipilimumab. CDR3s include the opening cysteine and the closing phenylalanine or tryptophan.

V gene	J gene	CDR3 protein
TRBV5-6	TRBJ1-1	CASSFGSGRRSTEAFF
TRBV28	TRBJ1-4	CASSPRRGENEKLFF
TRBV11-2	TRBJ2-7	CASVVLAGGEQYF
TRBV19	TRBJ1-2	CASSLTGQRDNYGYTF
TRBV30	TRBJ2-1	CAWKYPTSGSYNEQFF
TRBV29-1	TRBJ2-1	CSVEPKGRNEQFF
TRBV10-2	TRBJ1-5	CASSDRDRQPQHF
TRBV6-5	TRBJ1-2	CASSLGGTGYTF
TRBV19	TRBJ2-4	CASSKPGPPGGKNIQYF
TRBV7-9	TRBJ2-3	CASSAGIYTQYF
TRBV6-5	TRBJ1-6	CASRGTGKDSPLHF
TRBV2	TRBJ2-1	CASTKSLEAGTSYNEQFF
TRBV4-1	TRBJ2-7	CASSREDSSYEQYF
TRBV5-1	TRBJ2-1	CASGGTFLAGFYNEQFF
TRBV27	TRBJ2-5	CASSLLRTKETQYF
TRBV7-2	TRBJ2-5	CASSIGTLPGETQYF
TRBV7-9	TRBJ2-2	CASSLREVNTGELFF
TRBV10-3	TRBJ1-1	CATDPGATGEAFF
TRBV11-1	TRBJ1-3	CASSHGTFGNTIYF
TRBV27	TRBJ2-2	CASTKREHSNTGELLF
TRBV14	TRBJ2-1	CASSLYERPIENEQFF
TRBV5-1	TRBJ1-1	CASSRSTGGSTEAFF
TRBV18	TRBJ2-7	CASSPSSVYEQYF
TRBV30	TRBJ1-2	CAWSVPLRGQIGYTF
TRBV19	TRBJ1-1	CASSIVATLNTEAFF
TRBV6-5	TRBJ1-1	CASRLRQGETEAFF
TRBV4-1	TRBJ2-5	CASSLGQGSGETQYF
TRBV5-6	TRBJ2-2	CASSTGGGTGELFF
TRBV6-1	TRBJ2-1	CASSVGTSVYNEQFF
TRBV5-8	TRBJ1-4	CASSLEGGTGDEKLFF
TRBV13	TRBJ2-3	CASRRASPDTQYF
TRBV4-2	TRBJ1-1	CASSQASSQVEAFF
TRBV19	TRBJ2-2	CASSVGGAGTGELFF
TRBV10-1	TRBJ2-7	CASSEYGDSEQYF
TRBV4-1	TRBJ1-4	CASSQDGGGVREKLFF
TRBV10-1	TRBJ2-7	CASSRGDYEQYF
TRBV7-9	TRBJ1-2	CASSLESCRGINYGYTF
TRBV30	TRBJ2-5	CASTGLAGGQETQYF
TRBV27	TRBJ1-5	CASSLEINQPQHF
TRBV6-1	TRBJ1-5	CASSSDQPQHF
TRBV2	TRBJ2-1	CASRGNWGSGDEQFF
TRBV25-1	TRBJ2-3	CATRGASTDTQYF
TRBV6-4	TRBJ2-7	CASSDTGTGGHEQYF
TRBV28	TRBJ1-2	CASSPRTGGYYGYTF
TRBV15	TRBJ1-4	CATTSGDIEKLFF
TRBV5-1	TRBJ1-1	CASSYRTREGEAFF
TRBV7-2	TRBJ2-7	CASSSTGTSGRARSEQYF
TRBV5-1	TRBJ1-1	CASSPRQGANTEAFF
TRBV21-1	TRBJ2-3	CASSNRTGRTDTQYF
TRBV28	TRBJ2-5	CASNIGGAQVQETQYF